The following is a TCR beta chain sequence with its context. Its antigen is currently unknown. The data originate from a study of T cell repertoires in cytomegalovirus infection. Study-level background: Indicated by public TCR beta signatures were CMV infection and matching HLA type.

Each CDR3 protein is one row after TCRdb ran MiXCR on the reads. The data hold about 46,000 distinct CDR3 sequences, with under 20% observed a single time. The CDR3 has 12 residues. Trimming removed 6 bases from V and 3 bases from J, with 8 bases in between. Germline lookup yields CDR1 MNHEY and CDR2 SVGEGT. V usage is TRBV6-2 or TRBV6-3 and J usage is TRBJ1-1, with D perhaps matching TRBD1 (6 bases). The sample was CD8+ T cells from cultured PBMCs, taken from culture after CMV antigen stimulation. The TCR was taken from a human donor in good health (CMV status not recorded). Some clones in this sample may be carry-over from other donors' samples. The CDR3 DNA follows: TGTGCCAGCAGGCAGGGGTACACTGAAGCTTTCTTT. Residues: CASRQGYTEAFF.